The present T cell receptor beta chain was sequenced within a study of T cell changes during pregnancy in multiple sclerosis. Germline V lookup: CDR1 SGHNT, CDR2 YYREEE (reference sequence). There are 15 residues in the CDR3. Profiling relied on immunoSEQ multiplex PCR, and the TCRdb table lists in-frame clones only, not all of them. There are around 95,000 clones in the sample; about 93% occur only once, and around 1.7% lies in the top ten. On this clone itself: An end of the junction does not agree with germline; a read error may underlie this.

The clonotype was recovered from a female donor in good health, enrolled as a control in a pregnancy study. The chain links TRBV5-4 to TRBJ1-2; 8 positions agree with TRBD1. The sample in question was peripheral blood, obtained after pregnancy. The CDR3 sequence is CASSSARQGNYGYTF. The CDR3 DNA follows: TGTGCCAGCAGCTCGGCCCGACAGGGGAACTACGGCTACACCTTC.